This T cell receptor beta chain was sequenced for a study of beta chain features in type 1 diabetes. About the research overall: Patients looked much like healthy donors when it came to age, gender and cell yields.

Study conclusions and caveats: TCRB CDR3s from Type 1 diabetes patients were moderately but significantly shorter in all four CD4+ subsets.

Naive, central memory, regulatory and stem cell-like memory cells within the CD4+ compartment were sorted using CD45RO/CCR7/CD25/CD127/CD95/CD27. The CDR3 is 11 residues long. V lost 6 bases to trimming and J lost 5 bases, with 9 bases between them. Germline V gene lookup returns CDR1 DFQATT and CDR2 SNEGSKA (reference sequence). The study reverse transcribed the entire isolated RNA, so it sequenced expressed TCRB transcripts. Each sample of naive, central memory or regulatory T cells had, on average, about 3.57 million reads. Repertoires were generated with immunoSEQ multiplex PCR, while TCRdb's copy carries only in-frame clones and drops some. This table holds 400,000 to 500,000 clones, roughly 14% found once. For this clone: Its antigen is not identified.

The sequenced sample was naive CD4+ T cells from blood. The chain employs TRBV20-1 and TRBJ2-3; possibly TRBD1 for D (5 bases). This TCR came from a man aged 25 to 40 in good health. CDR3 DNA sequence: TGCAGTGCGGCAGGGATAGATACGCAGTATTTT. Amino acid sequence: CSAAGIDTQYF.